This is a list of T cell receptor beta chains from one sample in a study of blood T cell repertoires in COVID-19. Using immunoSEQ multiplex PCR, the repertoire was profiled, and TCRdb retains in-frame clones only, with some absent. The sample records 100,000 to 150,000 clones, approximately 86% being singletons. The source material was peripheral blood. Receptors originate from a woman in her 70s with COVID-19, enrolled during active disease. Each CDR3 is given with its conserved first and last residue. The D gene is left open where the match is weak. For some rows the clone size is stated as once, few or many, or as a class when expanded; others skip it.

clone size	V gene	D gene	J gene	CDR3 protein	CDR3 DNA
-	TRBV19	-	TRBJ1-5	CASTRTDQLYLGPQHF	TGTGCCAGTACTCGGACAGACCAGCTATATCTTGGGCCCCAGCATTTT
-	TRBV7-9	-	TRBJ2-1	CASSPTIGGSYNEQFF	TGTGCCAGCAGCCCGACTATCGGGGGATCCTACAATGAGCAGTTCTTC
-	TRBV18	-	TRBJ1-5	CASSSGRVSNQPQHF	TGTGCCAGCTCATCAGGCAGGGTTAGCAATCAGCCCCAGCATTTT
-	TRBV5-1	-	TRBJ2-3	CATGVGTDTQYF	TGCGCCACCGGGGTGGGAACAGATACGCAGTATTTT
-	TRBV28	-	TRBJ2-5	CASKNSGIPKETQYF	TGTGCCAGCAAAAATTCAGGGATACCCAAAGAGACCCAGTACTTC
-	TRBV6-5	-	TRBJ2-1	CASGGVREQFF	TGTGCCAGCGGGGGCGTTCGGGAGCAGTTCTTC
-	TRBV5-4	TRBD1	TRBJ1-1	CASSFQDRVRTEAFF	TGTGCCAGCAGCTTTCAAGACAGGGTACGCACTGAAGCTTTCTTT
-	TRBV11-2	TRBD1	TRBJ1-6	CASSFSGQGSPLHF	TGTGCCAGCAGCTTCTCGGGACAGGGTTCACCCCTCCACTTT
few	TRBV11-2	-	TRBJ2-5	CASSLAGKPSETQYF	TGTGCCAGCAGCTTAGCGGGGAAACCTTCGGAGACCCAGTACTTC
-	TRBV2	TRBD1	TRBJ1-2	CASTKPGQLYGYTF	TGTGCCAGCACCAAACCGGGACAGCTCTATGGCTACACCTTC
-	TRBV28	-	TRBJ2-1	CASTPNAGHDNEQFF	TGTGCCAGCACTCCCAACGCGGGGCATGACAATGAGCAGTTCTTC
-	TRBV25-1	-	TRBJ1-4	CASSERTATEKLFF	TGTGCCAGCAGTGAGAGGACAGCGACGGAAAAACTGTTTTTT
-	TRBV5-1	-	TRBJ1-6	CASRASSDGNSPLHF	TGCGCCAGCAGGGCTAGCAGCGATGGCAATTCACCCCTCCACTTT
-	TRBV6-6	-	TRBJ1-2	CASISGLSVRYGYTF	TGTGCCAGCATCTCGGGGTTATCTGTTCGGTATGGCTACACCTTC
-	TRBV3-1/TRBV3-2	TRBD1	TRBJ2-5	CASSQGDRGSKSGTQYF	TGTGCCAGCAGCCAAGGGGACAGAGGGTCCAAGAGTGGGACCCAGTACTTC
-	TRBV9	-	TRBJ2-1	CASTVFEGGSSYNEQFF	TGTGCCAGCACAGTGTTCGAGGGGGGGAGCTCCTACAATGAGCAGTTCTTC